Shown below are 26 T cell receptor beta chains from a single sample sequenced in a study of Tregs in tolerant kidney transplant recipients. Mixed chimerism was transient after nonmyeloablative marrow transplants from related graft donors. Libraries were prepared by immunoSEQ multiplex PCR; TCRdb keeps only in-frame clonotypes and omits some of them. The table lists 75,000 to 100,000 clones, roughly 93% of them singletons. Source: CD4+ T cells from blood (PBMCs), taken 12 months after the transplant. The receptor set was obtained from a human patient who received a combined kidney and bone marrow transplant. These T cells may partly come from the graft donor.

The chain couples TRBV7-2 to TRBJ2-2; 12 positions agree with TRBD2. The CDR3 loop spans 19 amino acids. Germline V gene lookup returns CDR1 SGHTA and CDR2 FQGNSA. Losses at the gene ends were 4 bases for V and 0 bases for J; bases not matched to a gene: 9. The CDR3, as DNA: TGTGCCAGCAGCTACACCGGACTAGCGGGACACACGAACACCGGGGAGCTGTTTTTT. Encoded protein: CASSYTGLAGHTNTGELFF.

The V call is TRBV7-3, the J call TRBJ2-1, with 8 bases identical to TRBD2. Trimming took 3 bases from V and 1 from J; bases not matched to a gene: 2. This CDR3 comprises 15 residues. CDR1 and CDR2 (germline): SGHTA, FQGTGA. DNA of the CDR3: TGTGCCAGCAGCTTTACTAGCGGATCCTACAATGAGCAGTTCTTC. Translated, it gives CASSFTSGSYNEQFF.

As to this clone: This same CDR3 is encoded by further DNA sequences in the sample. The V gene is TRBV7-6, the J gene TRBJ2-5; D remains unclear. From germline, CDR1 is SGHVS and CDR2 FNYEAQ. There are 12 residues in the CDR3. V lost 1 base to trimming and J lost 5 bases, with 5 bases between them. CDR3 protein: CASSLGVETQYF. The CDR3 nucleotides read TGTGCCAGCAGCTTAGGAGTGGAGACCCAGTACTTC. Based on the CDR3 plus reference TRBV7-6 and TRBJ2-5, the full variable domain is GAGVSQSPRYKVTKRGQDVALRCDPISGHVSLYWYRQALGQGPEFLTYFNYEAQQDKSGLPNDRFSAERPEGSISTLTIQRTEQRDSAMYRCASSLGVETQYFGPGTRLLVL.

The chain has TRBV11-3 and TRBJ2-7, with 7 bases identical to TRBD2. Germline V gene sequence: CDR1 SGHNT, CDR2 YENEEA. The length of the CDR3 is 15 residues. Trimming cost V 1 base and J 3 bases; bases outside gene matches: 6. DNA of the CDR3: TGTGCCAGCAGCTTAGTGGCCAGCGGGGACTACGAGCAGTACTTC. It encodes CASSLVASGDYEQYF.

Note on this clone: The same CDR3 is also encoded by other DNA sequences in this sample. The genes are TRBV10-3 and TRBJ2-7, with 8 bases identical to TRBD1. This CDR3 spans 13 amino acids. The J segment lost 4 bases and the V segment lost 4 bases, leaving 3 bases of the junction unmatched. The V gene's germline CDR1 is ENHRY and CDR2 SYGVKD. CDR3 nucleotide sequence: TGTGCCATCAGTGGGACAGGGTCGTACGAGCAGTACTTC. Translated, it gives CAISGTGSYEQYF.

CDR3 amino acids: CASSDRQATNEKLFF. CDR3 coding DNA: TGTGCCAGTAGTGACAGACAGGCAACTAATGAAAAACTGTTTTTT. The chain employs TRBV19 and TRBJ1-4; weak D call: TRBD1 (6 bases). The length of the CDR3 is 15 residues. V was trimmed by 5 bases and J by 0 bases, leaving 10 bases between them. CDR1 is LNHDA and CDR2 is SQIVND in the germline V gene (reference sequence). The full variable domain, rest sourced from reference TRBV19 and TRBJ1-4, is DGGITQSPKYLFRKEGQNVTLSCEQNLNHDAMYWYRQDPGQGLRLIYYSQIVNDFQKGDIAEGYSVSREKKESFPLTVTSAQKNPTAFYLCASSDRQATNEKLFFGSGTQLSVL.

This sequence joins TRBV5-1 and TRBJ2-7; 8 bases map to TRBD1. The germline gives CDR1 SGHRS, CDR2 YFSETQ. The V and J ends lost 4 bases and 3 bases, in that order; junction bases with no gene match: 9. The CDR3 is 15 amino acids. The CDR3 protein is CASSVGQVAFYEQYF. The CDR3 nucleotides are TGCGCCAGCAGCGTGGGACAGGTAGCTTTCTACGAGCAGTACTTC.

This chain connects TRBV28 to TRBJ1-2; no clear D. V shed 7 bases and J shed 3 bases, with 9 bases lying between them. The CDR3 is 12 residues long. Germline-derived CDR1 and CDR2 are MDHEN and SYDVKM. The CDR3 here is CASTRGYYGYTF. CDR3 DNA: TGTGCCAGCACGCGGGGTTACTATGGCTACACCTTC.

The chain carries TRBV2 and TRBJ2-3; tentative D call: TRBD2 (6 bases). V gave up 11 bases and J gave up 2 bases, with 14 bases separating them. CDR3 length: 13 residues. Germline CDR1 reads SNHLY; CDR2 reads FYNNEI. For the CDR3, the DNA is TGTGCCTGCGGGGACGGATACACAGATACGCAGTATTTT. Protein: CACGDGYTDTQYF.

In this sample, this clone turned up a few times. The genes are TRBV7-6 and TRBJ1-4; 7 bases agree with TRBD1. In germline, CDR1 is SGHVS, CDR2 FNYEAQ. There are 15 residues in the CDR3. The J segment lost 2 bases and the V segment lost 6 bases, leaving 6 bases of the junction unmatched. The CDR3 nucleotides are TGTGCCAGCAGTTACACAGGGGCGACTAATGAAAAACTGTTTTTT. The encoded protein is CASSYTGATNEKLFF.

This clone was recorded only once. This chain connects TRBV18 to TRBJ2-7, with 7 bases identical to TRBD2. V dropped 5 bases and J dropped 3; count of bases not matched to a gene: 4. Germline V lookup: CDR1 KGHSH, CDR2 LQKENI. This CDR3 region has 13 residues. The CDR3 loop reads CASSTSEGYEQYF. In DNA, the CDR3 is TGTGCCAGCTCAACTAGCGAGGGCTACGAGCAGTACTTC.

The chain carries TRBV6-5 and TRBJ2-7; 13 positions match TRBD2. The CDR3 has 15 amino acids. V shed 7 bases and J 1 base; nucleotides not matched to a gene: 4. Germline CDR1 MNHEY, CDR2 SVGAGI. CDR3: CASTTSGRISYEQYF. CDR3 coding DNA: TGTGCCAGCACGACTAGCGGGAGGATTTCCTACGAGCAGTACTTC.

V and J are TRBV7-2 and TRBJ2-3; the D gene is possibly TRBD2 (6 bases). Germline-derived CDR1 and CDR2 are SGHTA and FQGNSA. The germline V and J ends were trimmed by 5 bases and 6 bases, with 15 bases remaining between them. The length of the CDR3 is 14 residues. Here the CDR3 reads CASSLGLLADTQYF. The CDR3, as DNA: TGTGCCAGCAGCCTAGGACTCCTAGCGGATACGCAGTATTTT.

This rearrangement joins TRBV18 to TRBJ1-3; 7 positions agree with TRBD1. J gave up 0 bases and V 4 bases, and 9 bases lay outside the gene matches. In germline, CDR1 is KGHSH, CDR2 LQKENI. The CDR3 length is 17 residues. This chain's CDR3 is CASSLGQADLSGNTIYF. The CDR3 DNA reads as TGTGCCAGCTCACTTGGACAGGCAGACCTCTCTGGAAACACCATATATTTT.

J is TRBJ1-1 and V is TRBV10-3; D perhaps matches TRBD1 (6 bases). V was trimmed by 3 bases and J by 1 base, leaving 18 bases between them. The CDR3 contains 17 residues. Germline lookup yields CDR1 ENHRY and CDR2 SYGVKD. The CDR3 DNA sequence: TGTGCCATCAGTGATTTTTCAGGGAGAGGGGGGAACACTGAAGCTTTCTTT. Amino acids: CAISDFSGRGGNTEAFF.

V is TRBV5-1 and J is TRBJ2-5, with 7 bases lining up with TRBD1. The CDR3 runs to 13 residues. V lost 0 bases to trimming and J lost 10 bases; unmatched junction nucleotides: 6. Germline loops: CDR1 SGHRS, CDR2 YFSETQ. The DNA for the CDR3 is TGCGCCAGCAGCTTGGGCCAGGGGGTCGACCAGTACTTC. Encoded protein: CASSLGQGVDQYF. Looking up the rest from reference TRBV5-1 and TRBJ2-5 gives the full variable domain: KAGVTQTPRYLIKTRGQQVTLSCSPISGHRSVSWYQQTPGQGLQFLFEYFSETQRNKGNFPGRFSGRQFSNSRSEMNVSTLELGDSALYLCASSLGQGVDQYFGPGTRLLVL.

This chain joins TRBV14 and TRBJ1-1; 7 bases line up with TRBD1. CDR3 length: 17 residues. With 1 base clipped from V and 0 bases from J, the junction kept 8 bases outside the gene matches. Germline V lookup: CDR1 SGHDN, CDR2 FVKESK. The CDR3 DNA reads TGTGCCAGCAGCCAAGGAATTCGACAGGGTTTGAACACTGAAGCTTTCTTT. The encoded protein is CASSQGIRQGLNTEAFF.

V and J are TRBV7-8 and TRBJ2-3; 10 bases are shared with TRBD2. This CDR3 spans 16 amino acids. The V gene end was trimmed by 3 bases and the J gene end by 3 bases; junction bases not matched to a gene: 6. Germline CDR1 reads SGHVS; CDR2 reads FQNEAQ. In DNA form, the CDR3 reads TGTGCCAGCAGCTTGAAGCGGGAGGGGGGTACAGATACGCAGTATTTT. It specifies CASSLKREGGTDTQYF.

In this sample, this clone turned up once. V gene TRBV4-3 combines with J gene TRBJ1-2; D is possibly TRBD1 (5 bases). CDR1 is LGHNA and CDR2 is YSLEER in the germline V gene. V was clipped by 0 bases and J by 7 bases, with 15 bases between them. This CDR3 has 15 residues. CDR3 sequence (DNA): TGCGCCAGCAGCCAAGACGGCGCCAGGGCGCGTGGCTACACCTTC. It codes for CASSQDGARARGYTF.

This clone appeared a single time. This chain uses TRBV2 with TRBJ1-5, with D unresolved. Looked up from germline, CDR1 is SNHLY and CDR2 is FYNNEI. The CDR3 extends over 14 amino acids. V was shortened by 1 base and J by 2 bases, with 6 bases between the two germline ends. CDR3 sequence reads: CASSEVERNQPQHF. Written as DNA, the CDR3 is TGTGCCAGCAGTGAAGTCGAGCGCAATCAGCCCCAGCATTTT.

The chain is built from TRBV7-2 and TRBJ2-7, with D perhaps matching TRBD1 (5 bases). The CDR3 runs to 15 residues. The V gene lost 4 bases and the J gene lost 3 bases, with 16 bases spanning the gap. Germline-derived CDR1 and CDR2 are SGHTA and FQGNSA. CDR3 region: CASSWGSGGNYEQYF. As DNA, the CDR3 is TGTGCCAGCAGCTGGGGCTCGGGCGGAAACTACGAGCAGTACTTC.

The genes are TRBV18 and TRBJ2-7, with D hard to call. Trimming stripped 6 bases from V and 0 bases from J, with 18 bases between. Germline assignment: CDR1 KGHSH and CDR2 LQKENI. This CDR3 spans 16 amino acids. Written as DNA, the CDR3 is TGTGCCAGCTCGCCAGCACTCCCTTTACCCTCCTACGAGCAGTACTTC. It translates to CASSPALPLPSYEQYF.

The chain carries TRBV2 and TRBJ1-5; TRBD1 is a possible D gene (6 bases). The V end was cut by 4 bases, the J end by 7 bases, with 14 bases between. This CDR3 is built from 14 residues. Looked up from germline, CDR1 is SNHLY and CDR2 is FYNNEI. The CDR3 sequence: CASSVYRDGQPQHF. CDR3 in DNA: TGTGCCAGCAGTGTGTACAGGGACGGGCAGCCCCAGCATTTT.

Comments on this clone: Its ends do not fully match the called genes, so a read error is possible. The same CDR3 is also encoded by other DNA sequences in this sample. V usage is TRBV9 and J usage is TRBJ1-6; no firm D call. The CDR3 extends over 16 amino acids. CDR1 SGDLS and CDR2 YYNGEE come from the germline V gene. In DNA form, the CDR3 reads TGTGCCAGCAGCGTAGGTAGCAGCTCCTATAATTCCCCCCTCCACTTT. It translates to CASSVGSSSYNSPLHF.

The CDR3 sequence: CSAHRLTGYHEQFF. The CDR3 nucleotides are TGCAGCGCCCACCGCTTGACAGGGTACCATGAGCAGTTCTTC. The rearrangement uses TRBV29-1 and TRBJ2-1; 7 nucleotides line up with TRBD1. Germline CDR1 SQVTM, CDR2 ANQGSEA. V lost 7 bases, J lost 8 bases, and 14 bases stayed unmatched. The CDR3 extends over 14 amino acids.

This clone has only one observation. The chain is built from TRBV25-1 and TRBJ2-7, with 11 bases lining up with TRBD2. The CDR3 has 14 residues. J was trimmed by 2 bases and V by 6 bases; bases with no gene match: 3. From germline, CDR1 is MGHDK and CDR2 SYGVNS. In DNA form, the CDR3 reads TGTGCCAGCAGCCGACTAGCGGGACCCTACGAGCAGTACTTC. Encoded protein: CASSRLAGPYEQYF.